These 5 T cell receptor beta chains were all obtained from the same sample, sequenced in a study of T cell repertoires in cytomegalovirus infection. The antigens for these receptors are not known. Each CDR3 protein is one row after TCRdb ran MiXCR on the reads. The profile shows about 340,000 distinct CDR3 sequences, 25% to 35% of them singletons. The sample here was cultured PBMCs, taken from culture after CMV antigen stimulation. The receptors originated from a human donor in good health (CMV status not recorded). Some clones in this sample may be carry-over from other donors' samples.

This chain joins TRBV7-3 and TRBJ1-1; no definite D call. The V end lost 7 bases, the J end lost 1 base, and 7 bases lay between the germline ends. The germline V gene encodes CDR1 SGHTA and CDR2 FQGTGA. The CDR3 is 12 residues long. Written as DNA, the CDR3 is TGTGCCAGCAAAACAGAGAACACTGAAGCTTTCTTT. This sequence encodes CASKTENTEAFF.

This clonotype was picked up a small number of times. The V and J genes are TRBV7-2 and TRBJ2-1; 10 bases line up with TRBD2. The CDR3 length is 15 residues. V lost 1 base and J lost 8; bases outside the gene matches: 5. The germline gives CDR1 SGHTA, CDR2 FQGNSA. CDR3 bases: TGTGCCAGCAGCTTAGACAGCGGGGGGGCATATGAGCAGTTCTTC. This translates into CASSLDSGGAYEQFF.

The sample holds many counts of this clonotype. This rearrangement joins TRBV7-2 to TRBJ2-1; D unresolved. This CDR3 region has 13 residues. Deletions cut 2 bases from V and 9 bases from J, with 11 bases between. Germline CDR1 and CDR2: SGHTA and FQGNSA. CDR3 region: CASSLKVTGEQFF. The CDR3 nucleotides read TGTGCCAGCAGCTTAAAAGTGACTGGTGAGCAGTTCTTC.

This clonotype is classed as large. The chain recombines TRBV7-2 with TRBJ2-5; D might be TRBD2 (6 bases). CDR1 is SGHTA and CDR2 is FQGNSA in the germline V gene. The CDR3 totals 14 residues. V lost 2 bases to trimming and J lost 7 bases, with 14 bases between them. For the CDR3, the DNA is TGTGCCAGCAGCTTAAGTCGGCCGGAGGGGACCCAGTACTTC. Its translation: CASSLSRPEGTQYF.

The chain couples TRBV7-3 to TRBJ2-2; TRBD1 might be the D (6 bases). V lost 3 bases to trimming and J lost 5 bases, with 13 bases between them. The germline V gene has CDR1 SGHTA and CDR2 FQGTGA. The CDR3 contains 15 residues. The CDR3 protein is CASSFSTGRTGELFF. The DNA for the CDR3 is TGTGCCAGCAGCTTTTCCACAGGGAGAACCGGGGAGCTGTTTTTT.